A selection of T cell receptor beta chains follows, all from one sample in a study of human T cells and chemical hapten exposure. TCRdb reprocessed the RACE reads via MiXCR and lists one record per CDR3 protein. The sample has 150,000 to 200,000 distinct CDR3 sequences; more than 14% are singletons. The starting material was whole blood, obtained in connection with sensitization to the hapten diphenylcyclopropenone (DPC). These receptors came from a woman aged 25 to 45 with alopecia areata. Some clones in this sample may be carry-over from other donors' samples. Both conserved end residues are part of each CDR3. Fields, in order: D gene, J gene, clone size, V gene, CDR3 DNA, CDR3 protein. The D gene is left open where the match is weak. Where a row states a size, it is once, few, many or the class of an expanded clone; other rows omit it.

d_gene: .
j_gene: TRBJ2-7
abundance: few
v_gene: TRBV2
CDR3nt: TGTGCCAGCAGTGAAGCTGGGTTGGGGGGGCAGTACTTC
CDR3aa: CASSEAGLGGQYF

d_gene: TRBD2
j_gene: TRBJ2-1
abundance: .
v_gene: TRBV4-2
CDR3nt: TGTGCCAGCAGCCGTACGGGACTAGCGGGGGCCCGCGAGCAGTTCTTC
CDR3aa: CASSRTGLAGAREQFF

d_gene: .
j_gene: TRBJ1-2
abundance: few
v_gene: TRBV29-1
CDR3nt: TGCAGCGTTAGGGGGACGAACTATGGCTACACCTTC
CDR3aa: CSVRGTNYGYTF

d_gene: TRBD1
j_gene: TRBJ2-7
abundance: .
v_gene: TRBV5-4
CDR3nt: TGTGCCAGCAGCAGGGACAGGGGTTTGAGCGAGCAGTACTTC
CDR3aa: CASSRDRGLSEQYF

d_gene: .
j_gene: TRBJ2-7
abundance: .
v_gene: TRBV7-6
CDR3nt: TGTGCCAGCAGCTTATCCCCCCAGGGGCAGATGGGGGAGCAGTACTTC
CDR3aa: CASSLSPQGQMGEQYF

d_gene: .
j_gene: TRBJ2-3
abundance: many
v_gene: TRBV12-3/TRBV12-4
CDR3nt: TGTGCCAGCAGCCCCCATGATTCGGGAGCCACAGATACGCAGTATTTT
CDR3aa: CASSPHDSGATDTQYF

d_gene: .
j_gene: TRBJ1-2
abundance: .
v_gene: TRBV20-1
CDR3nt: TGCAGTGCTAGAAGTCGGGAAGGCTATGGCTACACCTTC
CDR3aa: CSARSREGYGYTF

d_gene: TRBD1
j_gene: TRBJ2-7
abundance: .
v_gene: TRBV6-6
CDR3nt: TGTGCCAGCAGTAGCCAGGGGGCGTACGGGCAGTACTTC
CDR3aa: CASSSQGAYGQYF

d_gene: TRBD2
j_gene: TRBJ2-1
abundance: .
v_gene: TRBV6-6
CDR3nt: TGTGCCAGCAGTTCCTCCGGGACTAGCGCAGATGACCAGTTCTTC
CDR3aa: CASSSSGTSADDQFF

d_gene: .
j_gene: TRBJ2-2
abundance: few
v_gene: TRBV6-7
CDR3nt: TGTGCCGATAAATTCACCGGGGAGCTGTTTTTT
CDR3aa: CADKFTGELFF

d_gene: TRBD2
j_gene: TRBJ2-1
abundance: .
v_gene: TRBV27
CDR3nt: TGTGCCAGCAGTTTAGCGGCTAGCGGGGGGGCCTCTCACAATGAGCAGTTCTTC
CDR3aa: CASSLAASGGASHNEQFF

d_gene: .
j_gene: TRBJ1-1
abundance: few
v_gene: TRBV5-1
CDR3nt: TGCGCCAGCAGCTTGTCTCCCCAGGAAGGGTGGGCAGGGCGGTCCACTGAAGCTTTCTTT
CDR3aa: CASSLSPQEGWAGRSTEAFF

d_gene: .
j_gene: TRBJ2-3
abundance: .
v_gene: TRBV29-1
CDR3nt: TGCAGCGTGGTGGGATTAGGGGTCGGCACAGATACGCAGTATTTT
CDR3aa: CSVVGLGVGTDTQYF

d_gene: TRBD1
j_gene: TRBJ1-2
abundance: .
v_gene: TRBV29-1
CDR3nt: TGCAGCGTACTCCGGACAGGGGATTATGGCTACACCTTC
CDR3aa: CSVLRTGDYGYTF

d_gene: .
j_gene: TRBJ1-1
abundance: few
v_gene: TRBV7-9
CDR3nt: TGTGCCAGCAGCCCGGGACACCTCACTGAAGCTTTCTTT
CDR3aa: CASSPGHLTEAFF

d_gene: .
j_gene: TRBJ1-4
abundance: .
v_gene: TRBV21-1
CDR3nt: TGTGCGACAGACCGGAACAGCGCCCCGACTAATGAAAAACTGTTTTTT
CDR3aa: CATDRNSAPTNEKLFF

d_gene: .
j_gene: TRBJ1-1
abundance: .
v_gene: TRBV7-8
CDR3nt: TGTGCCAGCAGCTTTCATTGGGGGAACACTGAAGCTTTCTTT
CDR3aa: CASSFHWGNTEAFF

d_gene: TRBD1
j_gene: TRBJ2-7
abundance: .
v_gene: TRBV7-9
CDR3nt: TGTGCCAGCAGCTCGTCGACAGGGGGGGAGCAGTACTTC
CDR3aa: CASSSSTGGEQYF

d_gene: .
j_gene: TRBJ1-4
abundance: .
v_gene: TRBV5-3
CDR3nt: TGTGCCAGAAGCTTGGAGTTGGGGGGTCAAGCAACTAATGAAAAACTGTTTTTT
CDR3aa: CARSLELGGQATNEKLFF

d_gene: .
j_gene: TRBJ1-4
abundance: .
v_gene: TRBV29-1
CDR3nt: TGCAGCGTTGAAGAGGATGGGCTTAGTGAAAAACTGTTTTTT
CDR3aa: CSVEEDGLSEKLFF

d_gene: .
j_gene: TRBJ1-1
abundance: once
v_gene: TRBV28
CDR3nt: TGTGCCAGCACCTCACGCGGGGACCAAGCTTTCTTT
CDR3aa: CASTSRGDQAFF

d_gene: .
j_gene: TRBJ2-1
abundance: few
v_gene: TRBV29-1
CDR3nt: TGCAGCGCCGCCGGACAGCCCCAAAATGAGCAGTTCTTC
CDR3aa: CSAAGQPQNEQFF

d_gene: .
j_gene: TRBJ1-3
abundance: once
v_gene: TRBV19
CDR3nt: TGTGCCAGTAGTGCACGGGGGCAGACGGAGACCTCTGGAAACACCATATATTTT
CDR3aa: CASSARGQTETSGNTIYF

d_gene: .
j_gene: TRBJ2-2
abundance: .
v_gene: TRBV3-1
CDR3nt: TGTGCCAGCAGCCCAAGACTACCGGGGGCCATGAACACCGGGGAGCTGTTTTTT
CDR3aa: CASSPRLPGAMNTGELFF

d_gene: .
j_gene: TRBJ2-7
abundance: .
v_gene: TRBV28
CDR3nt: TGTGCCAGCCTCCGGGCGGGTAAATTCTACGAGCAGTACTTC
CDR3aa: CASLRAGKFYEQYF

d_gene: TRBD2
j_gene: TRBJ2-3
abundance: few
v_gene: TRBV20-1
CDR3nt: TGCAGTGCTAGTTCCAGCGGGAGCAACACAGATACGCAGTATTTT
CDR3aa: CSASSSGSNTDTQYF

d_gene: .
j_gene: TRBJ1-3
abundance: .
v_gene: TRBV7-2
CDR3nt: TGTGCCAGCAGCTTAGTAGGGGCTAGGTCTGGAAACACCATATATTTT
CDR3aa: CASSLVGARSGNTIYF

d_gene: TRBD2
j_gene: TRBJ2-2
abundance: many
v_gene: TRBV7-6
CDR3nt: TGTGCCAGCAGCTTAGGAGGGACTAGCGGGAACACCGGGGAGCTGTTTTTT
CDR3aa: CASSLGGTSGNTGELFF

d_gene: TRBD1
j_gene: TRBJ2-7
abundance: .
v_gene: TRBV4-3
CDR3nt: TGCGCCAGCAGCCAAGATCCGACAGGGATGAGGGAGCAGTACTTC
CDR3aa: CASSQDPTGMREQYF

d_gene: .
j_gene: TRBJ2-3
abundance: .
v_gene: TRBV15
CDR3nt: TGTGCCACCAGCAGACAACAGGACTATACGCAGTATTTT
CDR3aa: CATSRQQDYTQYF

d_gene: TRBD2
j_gene: TRBJ2-3
abundance: .
v_gene: TRBV10-2
CDR3nt: TGCGCCAGCAGTGTGAGGGAGGGCGGAGATACGCAGTATTTT
CDR3aa: CASSVREGGDTQYF

d_gene: TRBD1
j_gene: TRBJ2-7
abundance: .
v_gene: TRBV29-1
CDR3nt: TGCAGCGTTGAGGGGAGACAGGGGGTAAGCTCCTACGAGCAGTACTTC
CDR3aa: CSVEGRQGVSSYEQYF

d_gene: .
j_gene: TRBJ2-2
abundance: .
v_gene: TRBV11-3
CDR3nt: TGTGCCAGCAGCTCCCCCCTGATTCGAGGGGGCACCGGGGAGCTGTTTTTT
CDR3aa: CASSSPLIRGGTGELFF

d_gene: TRBD1
j_gene: TRBJ1-2
abundance: .
v_gene: TRBV6-1
CDR3nt: TGTGCCAGCGCCTCCGGACAGGGGCTTGTCGATGGCTACACCTTC
CDR3aa: CASASGQGLVDGYTF

d_gene: .
j_gene: TRBJ2-7
abundance: .
v_gene: TRBV18
CDR3nt: TGTGCCAGCTCACCACCAGGAACTTACGAGCAGTACTTC
CDR3aa: CASSPPGTYEQYF

d_gene: TRBD2
j_gene: TRBJ2-1
abundance: few
v_gene: TRBV20-1
CDR3nt: TGCAGTGCTAGCCGAGGACTAGCGAGCTACAATGAGCAGTTCTTC
CDR3aa: CSASRGLASYNEQFF

d_gene: .
j_gene: TRBJ1-2
abundance: many
v_gene: TRBV20-1
CDR3nt: TGCAGTCCTCATCCTCGCGGGGATGGCTACACCTTC
CDR3aa: CSPHPRGDGYTF

d_gene: .
j_gene: TRBJ1-1
abundance: many
v_gene: TRBV30
CDR3nt: TGTGCCTGGAGTGCTTGGGGGACCGCCGACACTGAAGCTTTCTTT
CDR3aa: CAWSAWGTADTEAFF

d_gene: .
j_gene: TRBJ1-1
abundance: many
v_gene: TRBV7-3
CDR3nt: TGTGCCAGCAGCAATACGCCGGGACAACCGAACACTGAAGCTTTCTTT
CDR3aa: CASSNTPGQPNTEAFF

d_gene: .
j_gene: TRBJ2-3
abundance: few
v_gene: TRBV9
CDR3nt: TGTGCCAGCAGCGACGGACAGAACACAGATACGCAGTATTTT
CDR3aa: CASSDGQNTDTQYF

d_gene: .
j_gene: TRBJ2-1
abundance: .
v_gene: TRBV18
CDR3nt: TGTGCCAGCTCACCACTCCCAACAGGGACCCAGGAATTCTTC
CDR3aa: CASSPLPTGTQEFF

d_gene: .
j_gene: TRBJ2-2
abundance: .
v_gene: TRBV11-2
CDR3nt: TGTGCCAGCAGCTTAAGCTGGGTCTCGAACACCGGGGAGCTGTTTTTT
CDR3aa: CASSLSWVSNTGELFF

d_gene: .
j_gene: TRBJ2-7
abundance: few
v_gene: TRBV30
CDR3nt: TGTGCCTGGAGCCTACAGGGTGGGTTCTACGAGCAGTACTTC
CDR3aa: CAWSLQGGFYEQYF

d_gene: TRBD2
j_gene: TRBJ2-1
abundance: .
v_gene: TRBV5-8
CDR3nt: TGTGCCAGCATCCTAAAGGGGCTAGCGGGCGGTTACAATGAGCAGTTCTTC
CDR3aa: CASILKGLAGGYNEQFF

d_gene: TRBD2
j_gene: TRBJ2-7
abundance: many
v_gene: TRBV6-2/TRBV6-3
CDR3nt: TGTGCCAGCACCCTAGGGGGGACTAGTACCTACGAGCAGTACTTC
CDR3aa: CASTLGGTSTYEQYF